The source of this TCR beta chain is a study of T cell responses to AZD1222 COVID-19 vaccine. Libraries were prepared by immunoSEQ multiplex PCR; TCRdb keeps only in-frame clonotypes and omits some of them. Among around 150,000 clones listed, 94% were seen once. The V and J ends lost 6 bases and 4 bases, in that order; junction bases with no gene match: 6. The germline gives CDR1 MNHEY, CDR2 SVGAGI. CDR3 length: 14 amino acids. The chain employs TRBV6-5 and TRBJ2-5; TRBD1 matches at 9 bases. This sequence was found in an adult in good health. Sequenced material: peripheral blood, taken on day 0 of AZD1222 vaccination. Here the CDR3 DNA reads TGTGCCAGCAGCCGGACAGGGGTAGGAGAGACCCAGTACTTC. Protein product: CASSRTGVGETQYF.